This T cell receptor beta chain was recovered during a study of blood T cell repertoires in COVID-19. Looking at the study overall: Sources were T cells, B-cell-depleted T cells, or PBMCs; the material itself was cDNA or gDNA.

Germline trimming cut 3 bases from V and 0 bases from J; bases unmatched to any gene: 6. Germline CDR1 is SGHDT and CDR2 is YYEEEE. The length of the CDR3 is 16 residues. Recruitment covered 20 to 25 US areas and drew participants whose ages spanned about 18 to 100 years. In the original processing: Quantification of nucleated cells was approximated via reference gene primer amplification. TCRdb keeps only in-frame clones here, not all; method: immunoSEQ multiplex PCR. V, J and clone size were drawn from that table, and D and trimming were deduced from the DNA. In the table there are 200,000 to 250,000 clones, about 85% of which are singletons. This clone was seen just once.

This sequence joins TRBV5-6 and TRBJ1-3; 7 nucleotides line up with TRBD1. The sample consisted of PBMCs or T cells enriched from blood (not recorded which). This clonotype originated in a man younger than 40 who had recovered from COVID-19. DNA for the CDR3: TGTGCCAGCAGCTGGGGGACAGCTAGCTCTGGAAACACCATATATTTT. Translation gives CASSWGTASSGNTIYF.